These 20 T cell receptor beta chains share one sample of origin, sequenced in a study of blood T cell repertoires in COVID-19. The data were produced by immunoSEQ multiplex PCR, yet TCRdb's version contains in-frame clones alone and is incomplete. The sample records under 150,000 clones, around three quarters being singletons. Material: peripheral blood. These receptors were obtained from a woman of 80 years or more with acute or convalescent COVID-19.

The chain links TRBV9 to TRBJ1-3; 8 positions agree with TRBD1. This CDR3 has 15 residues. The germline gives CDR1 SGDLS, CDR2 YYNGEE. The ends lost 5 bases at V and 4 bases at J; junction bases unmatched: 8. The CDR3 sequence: CASSGQGFAGNTIYF. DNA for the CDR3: TGTGCCAGCAGTGGACAGGGTTTCGCGGGAAACACCATATATTTT. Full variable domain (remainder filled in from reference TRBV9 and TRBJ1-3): DSGVTQTPKHLITATGQRVTLRCSPRSGDLSVYWYQQSLDQGLQFLIQYYNGEERAKGNILERFSAQQFPDLHSELNLSSLELGDSALYFCASSGQGFAGNTIYFGEGSWLTVV.

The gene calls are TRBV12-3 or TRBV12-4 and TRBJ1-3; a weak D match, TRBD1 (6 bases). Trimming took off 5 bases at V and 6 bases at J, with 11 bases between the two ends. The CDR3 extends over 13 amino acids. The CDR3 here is CASSQGQLNTIYF. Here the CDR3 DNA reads TGTGCCAGCAGTCAAGGACAGTTAAACACCATATATTTT.

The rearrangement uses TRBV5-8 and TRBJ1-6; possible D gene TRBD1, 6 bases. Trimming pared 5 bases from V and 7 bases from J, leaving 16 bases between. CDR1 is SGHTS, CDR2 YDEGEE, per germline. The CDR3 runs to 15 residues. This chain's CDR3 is CASRLLRGLNSPLHF. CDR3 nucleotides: TGTGCCAGCAGATTACTCAGGGGTCTAAATTCACCCCTCCACTTT.

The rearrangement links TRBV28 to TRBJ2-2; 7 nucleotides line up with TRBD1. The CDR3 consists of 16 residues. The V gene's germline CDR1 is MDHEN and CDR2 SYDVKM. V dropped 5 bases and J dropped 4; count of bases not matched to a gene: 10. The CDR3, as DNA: TGTGCCAGCAGTCCCACGACCGGGACAGCCACCGGGGAGCTGTTTTTT. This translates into CASSPTTGTATGELFF.

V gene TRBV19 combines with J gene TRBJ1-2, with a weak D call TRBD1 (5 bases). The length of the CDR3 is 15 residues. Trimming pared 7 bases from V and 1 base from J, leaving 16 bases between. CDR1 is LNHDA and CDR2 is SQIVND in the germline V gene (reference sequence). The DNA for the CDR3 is TGTGCCAGTACCCGGATGGTGGGGGGTAACTATGGCTACACCTTC. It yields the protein CASTRMVGGNYGYTF.

The CDR3 spells CASSIKLDLNEQFF. CDR3 sequence (DNA): TGTGCCAGTAGTATTAAGCTAGATCTCAATGAGCAGTTCTTC. The V and J genes are TRBV19 and TRBJ2-1; no clear D. V was clipped by 3 bases and J by 6 bases, with 12 bases between them. The germline CDR1 and CDR2 sequences are LNHDA and SQIVND (reference sequence). The CDR3 runs to 14 residues.

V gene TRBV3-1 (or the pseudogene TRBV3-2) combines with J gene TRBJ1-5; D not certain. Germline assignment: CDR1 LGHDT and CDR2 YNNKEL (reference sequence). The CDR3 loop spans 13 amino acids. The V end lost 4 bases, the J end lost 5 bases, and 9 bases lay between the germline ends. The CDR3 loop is CASSLSADQPQHF. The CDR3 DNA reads TGTGCCAGCAGCCTAAGTGCGGATCAGCCCCAGCATTTT.

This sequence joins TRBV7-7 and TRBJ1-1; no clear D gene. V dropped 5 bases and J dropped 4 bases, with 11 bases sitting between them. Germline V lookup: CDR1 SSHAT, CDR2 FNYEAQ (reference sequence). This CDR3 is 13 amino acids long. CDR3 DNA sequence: TGTGCCAGCAGCGGAGGCCCAGGCACTGAAGCTTTCTTT. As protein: CASSGGPGTEAFF.

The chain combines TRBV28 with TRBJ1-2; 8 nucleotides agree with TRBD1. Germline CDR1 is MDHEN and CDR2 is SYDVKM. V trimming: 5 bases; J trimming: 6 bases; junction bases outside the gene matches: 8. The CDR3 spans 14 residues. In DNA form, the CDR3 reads TGTGCCAGCAGTCTCCTGGACAGGGCGGATGGCTACACCTTC. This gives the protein CASSLLDRADGYTF.

CDR3 sequence (DNA): TGTGCTAGTGGTTCCTACCAAGAGACCCAGTACTTC. Its protein is CASGSYQETQYF. This chain joins TRBV12-5 and TRBJ2-5; D is unresolved. Germline V gives CDR1 LGHNT, CDR2 FRNRAP. Trimming took off 4 bases at V and 0 bases at J, with 3 bases between the two ends. The CDR3 contains 12 residues.

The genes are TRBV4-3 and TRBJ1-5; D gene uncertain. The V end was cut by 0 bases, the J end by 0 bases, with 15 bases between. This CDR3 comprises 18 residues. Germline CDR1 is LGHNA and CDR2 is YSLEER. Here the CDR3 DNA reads TGCGCCAGCAGCCAAGATTACGGGGTAGGTTATAGCAATCAGCCCCAGCATTTT. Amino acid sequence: CASSQDYGVGYSNQPQHF.

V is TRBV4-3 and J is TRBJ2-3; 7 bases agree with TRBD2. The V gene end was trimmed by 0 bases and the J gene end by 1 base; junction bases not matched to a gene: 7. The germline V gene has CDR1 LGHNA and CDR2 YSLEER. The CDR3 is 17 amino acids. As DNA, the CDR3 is TGCGCCAGCAGCCAAGAAGGGCGGGGGTTAGGCACAGATACGCAGTATTTT. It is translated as CASSQEGRGLGTDTQYF.

The CDR3 nucleotides read TGTGCCAGCAGCCGACGTCCCAGGGGTGAAAAACTGTTTTTT. Its protein is CASSRRPRGEKLFF. The J gene is TRBJ1-4, the V gene TRBV7-9; tentative D call: TRBD1 (6 bases). The CDR3 is 14 residues long. Germline CDR1 SEHNR, CDR2 FQNEAQ (reference sequence). Deletions cut 5 bases from V and 7 bases from J, with 14 bases between.

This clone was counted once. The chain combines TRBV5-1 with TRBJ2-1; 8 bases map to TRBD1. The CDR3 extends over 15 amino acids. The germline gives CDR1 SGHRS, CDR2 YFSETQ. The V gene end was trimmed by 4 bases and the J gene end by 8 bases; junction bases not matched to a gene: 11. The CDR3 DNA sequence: TGCGCCAGCAGCCTAAATACAGGGGGTGCGGATGAGCAGTTCTTC. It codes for CASSLNTGGADEQFF.

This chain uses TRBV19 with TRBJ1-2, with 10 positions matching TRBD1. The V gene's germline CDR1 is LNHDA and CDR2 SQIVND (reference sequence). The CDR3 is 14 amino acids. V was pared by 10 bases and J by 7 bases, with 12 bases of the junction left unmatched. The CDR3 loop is CATIPGTGVFGYTF. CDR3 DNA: TGTGCCACTATACCCGGGACAGGGGTATTTGGCTACACCTTC.

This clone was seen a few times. The CDR3 reads CASSLATDMNTEAFF. The CDR3 coding sequence is TGTGCCAGCAGCTTAGCGACAGACATGAACACTGAAGCTTTCTTT. V and J are TRBV7-8 and TRBJ1-1; the D gene is possibly TRBD1 (5 bases). The V end lost 0 bases, the J end lost 0 bases, and 8 bases lay between the germline ends. In germline, CDR1 is SGHVS, CDR2 FQNEAQ. The CDR3 length is 15 residues.

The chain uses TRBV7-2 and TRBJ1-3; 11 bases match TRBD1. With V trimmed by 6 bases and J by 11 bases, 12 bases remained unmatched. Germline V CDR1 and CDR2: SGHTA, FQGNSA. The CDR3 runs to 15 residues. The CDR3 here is CASRPDRDRGLPIYF. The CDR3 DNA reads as TGTGCCAGCAGACCAGACCGGGACAGGGGGTTACCCATATATTTT.

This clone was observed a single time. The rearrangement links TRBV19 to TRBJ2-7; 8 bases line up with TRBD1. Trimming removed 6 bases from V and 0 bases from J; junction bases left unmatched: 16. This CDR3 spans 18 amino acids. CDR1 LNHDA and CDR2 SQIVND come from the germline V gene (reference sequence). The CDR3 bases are TGTGCCAGTAGCCCTGCGGGGACTCGGACAGGGAGCTCCTACGAGCAGTACTTC. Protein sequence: CASSPAGTRTGSSYEQYF.

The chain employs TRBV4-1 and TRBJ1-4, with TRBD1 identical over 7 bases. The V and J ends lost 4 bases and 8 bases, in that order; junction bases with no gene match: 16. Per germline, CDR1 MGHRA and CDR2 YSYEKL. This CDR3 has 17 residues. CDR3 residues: CASSPTGDGYAREKLFF. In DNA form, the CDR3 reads TGCGCCAGCAGCCCTACAGGGGACGGCTATGCTCGGGAAAAACTGTTTTTT.

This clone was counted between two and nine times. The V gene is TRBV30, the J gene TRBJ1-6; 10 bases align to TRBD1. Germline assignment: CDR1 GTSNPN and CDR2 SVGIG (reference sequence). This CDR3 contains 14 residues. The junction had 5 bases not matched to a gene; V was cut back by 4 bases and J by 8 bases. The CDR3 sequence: CAWIIGTGDSPLHF. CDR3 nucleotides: TGTGCCTGGATCATCGGGACAGGGGATTCACCCCTCCACTTT.